Following are 19 T cell receptor beta chains from one sample sequenced in a study of shared clonotypes between healthy human individuals. Assay used: immunoSEQ multiplex PCR; TCRdb lists only in-frame clones, some missing. Counted here are approximately 620,000 clones, almost 97% occurring once; the ten biggest clones make up less than 0.065%. The sequenced sample consisted of naive CD4+ T cells sorted from blood. Subset of the sample: CD45RA+ positively selected. These receptors all come from a woman aged 25 to 39 in good health.

This clone was recorded once. The chain joins TRBV19 to TRBJ2-6; 13 bases align to TRBD2. Germline loops: CDR1 LNHDA, CDR2 SQIVND (reference sequence). CDR3 length equals 19 residues. Trimming removed 3 bases from V and 0 bases from J; junction bases left unmatched: 5. As DNA, the CDR3 is TGTGCCAGTAGTATCGAGGGACTAGCGGGGTTCTCTGGGGCCAACGTCCTGACTTTC. It specifies CASSIEGLAGFSGANVLTF.

This chain joins TRBV28 and TRBJ2-3, with 10 bases that match TRBD2. Trimming at V came to 2 bases and at J to 2 bases, leaving 10 bases not matched to a gene. This CDR3 comprises 18 residues. Germline V CDR1 and CDR2: MDHEN, SYDVKM. DNA of the CDR3: TGTGCCAGCAGTTTAGTAAGTCAAGCGGGAGGGAACACAGATACGCAGTATTTT. It is translated as CASSLVSQAGGNTDTQYF.

The V call is TRBV27, the J call TRBJ1-1; D is ambiguous. Per germline, CDR1 MNHEY and CDR2 SMNVEV (reference sequence). CDR3 length: 14 amino acids. Between the trimmed V and J ends, which lost 5 bases and 0 bases, there was a span of 10 bases. The CDR3: CASSPLGVNTEAFF. Here the CDR3 DNA reads TGTGCCAGCAGTCCCCTCGGGGTGAACACTGAAGCTTTCTTT.

The chain joins TRBV6-1 to TRBJ1-6; D unclear. The CDR3 runs to 16 residues. The V and J ends lost 1 base and 0 bases respectively, with 7 bases between them. Germline V gives CDR1 MNHNS, CDR2 SASEGT. CDR3: CASSEVWSSYNSPLHF. CDR3 DNA sequence: TGTGCCAGCAGTGAAGTATGGAGCTCCTATAATTCACCCCTCCACTTT.

This clone has only one observation. The chain has TRBV6-1 and TRBJ1-1; 8 bases agree with TRBD1. The ends lost 0 bases at V and 3 bases at J; junction bases unmatched: 3. The germline V gene has CDR1 MNHNS and CDR2 SASEGT. The CDR3 has 15 residues. The CDR3 DNA is TGTGCCAGCAGTGAAGCTTGGACAGGGCACACTGAAGCTTTCTTT. It translates to CASSEAWTGHTEAFF.

In this sample, this clone turned up a few times. The chain is built from TRBV7-9 and TRBJ1-2, with TRBD1 matching 7 bases. The CDR3 extends over 13 amino acids. The V segment lost 4 bases and the J segment 5 bases; nucleotides outside the gene matches: 4. Germline V gene sequence: CDR1 SEHNR, CDR2 FQNEAQ (reference sequence). The CDR3 DNA reads as TGTGCCAGCAGCTACGAGACAGGGTATGGCTACACCTTC. Translated: CASSYETGYGYTF.

This chain uses TRBV11-3 with TRBJ1-6; D ambiguous. The CDR3 consists of 15 residues. V gave up 1 base and J gave up 9 bases, with 13 bases separating them. Germline values: CDR1 SGHNT, CDR2 YENEEA. The CDR3 here is CASSLGSGDRSPLHF. The CDR3 bases are TGTGCCAGCAGCTTAGGTTCCGGGGATCGTTCACCCCTCCACTTT.

The chain is built from TRBV10-3 and TRBJ2-5; 7 nucleotides agree with TRBD1. Matching the DNA end better, TRBJ2-7 makes the J call doubtful. Germline V CDR1 and CDR2: ENHRY, SYGVKD. The length of the CDR3 is 15 residues. Here the CDR3 reads CAISETVTGNYEQYF. In DNA, the CDR3 is TGTGCCATCAGTGAGACCGTGACAGGGAACTACGAGCAGTACTTC.

This clone turned up a few times. In DNA form, the CDR3 reads TGTGCCAGCAGTGAAGCGCTTTCGGCAGACACTGAAGCTTTCTTT. Amino acids: CASSEALSADTEAFF. This sequence joins TRBV6-1 and TRBJ1-1, with no clear D. This CDR3 region has 15 residues. With 0 bases removed from V and 3 bases from J, the gap between germline ends came to 11 bases. CDR1 and CDR2 (germline): MNHNS, SASEGT.

This chain's CDR3 is CASSPPSGTALYEQYF. The CDR3 DNA reads as TGTGCCAGCAGCCCACCCAGCGGGACCGCACTCTACGAGCAGTACTTC. The V and J genes are TRBV28 and TRBJ2-5; 7 bases line up with TRBD2. Gene TRBJ2-7 matches the end of the DNA better, so the J call may be wrong. This CDR3 has 16 residues. CDR1 is MDHEN, CDR2 SYDVKM, per germline.

The V and J genes are TRBV7-9 and TRBJ2-2, with 7 bases aligning to TRBD1. V trimming: 4 bases; J trimming: 7 bases; junction bases outside the gene matches: 9. The CDR3 consists of 15 residues. Germline CDR1 and CDR2: SEHNR and FQNEAQ (reference sequence). This chain's CDR3 is CASSSNRGQSGELFF. The CDR3 DNA follows: TGTGCCAGCAGCTCGAATAGGGGGCAGAGCGGGGAGCTGTTTTTT.

CDR3 bases: TGCGCCAGCAGCTTGTTGGGGAGAGGCACAGATACGCAGTATTTT. Amino acid sequence: CASSLLGRGTDTQYF. The chain has TRBV5-1 and TRBJ2-3; a possible D gene is TRBD2 (5 bases). This CDR3 spans 15 amino acids. CDR1 is SGHRS and CDR2 is YFSETQ in the germline V gene. The V and J ends lost 1 base and 1 base respectively, with 10 bases between them. The entire variable domain, with the rest obtained from reference TRBV5-1 and TRBJ2-3, is as follows: KAGVTQTPRYLIKTRGQQVTLSCSPISGHRSVSWYQQTPGQGLQFLFEYFSETQRNKGNFPGRFSGRQFSNSRSEMNVSTLELGDSALYLCASSLLGRGTDTQYFGPGTRLTVL.

Notes on this clone: The sample holds other DNA sequences that translate to the same CDR3. The chain links TRBV5-1 to TRBJ2-7; the D is unclear. The germline V and J ends were trimmed by 0 bases and 0 bases, with 7 bases remaining between them. CDR3 length: 14 amino acids. The germline gives CDR1 SGHRS, CDR2 YFSETQ. CDR3 amino acids: CASSLEVSSYEQYF. Here the CDR3 DNA reads TGCGCCAGCAGCTTGGAGGTTAGCTCCTACGAGCAGTACTTC. Looking up the rest from reference TRBV5-1 and TRBJ2-7 gives the full variable domain: KAGVTQTPRYLIKTRGQQVTLSCSPISGHRSVSWYQQTPGQGLQFLFEYFSETQRNKGNFPGRFSGRQFSNSRSEMNVSTLELGDSALYLCASSLEVSSYEQYFGPGTRLTVT.

The chain employs TRBV5-1 and TRBJ2-4; D is uncertain. Trimming stripped 1 base from V and 4 bases from J, with 15 bases between. This CDR3 comprises 16 residues. The germline gives CDR1 SGHRS, CDR2 YFSETQ. CDR3 nucleotide sequence: TGCGCCAGCAGCTTGCTTGCGGAATTCGGGAAAAACATTCAGTACTTC. As protein: CASSLLAEFGKNIQYF.

J is TRBJ2-7 and V is TRBV7-2, with D possibly being TRBD2 (5 bases). The CDR3 contains 14 residues. With 3 bases removed from V and 3 bases from J, the gap between germline ends came to 12 bases. Germline V gene sequence: CDR1 SGHTA, CDR2 FQGNSA. The CDR3 sequence is CASSFITADYEQYF. The CDR3 bases are TGTGCCAGCAGCTTCATAACAGCGGACTACGAGCAGTACTTC.

This clone was found once. V usage is TRBV4-2 and J usage is TRBJ2-1; D gene ambiguous. Germline V gives CDR1 LGHNA, CDR2 YNFKEQ. Trimming took off 2 bases at V and 5 bases at J, with 4 bases between the two ends. CDR3 length equals 12 residues. For the CDR3, the DNA is TGTGCCAGCAGCCAATCAAACAATGAGCAGTTCTTC. Protein: CASSQSNNEQFF.

The chain has TRBV11-2 and TRBJ1-4; no clear D gene. Germline V lookup: CDR1 SGHAT, CDR2 FQNNGV. The CDR3 covers 13 residues. Trimming shortened V by 0 bases and J by 5 bases, and 4 bases separated the two germline ends. The CDR3 here is CASSLETNEKLFF. CDR3 nucleotides: TGTGCCAGCAGCTTAGAAACGAATGAAAAACTGTTTTTT.

This clone has only one observation. The rearrangement joins TRBV7-2 to TRBJ1-1; D remains unclear. CDR3 length equals 14 residues. Germline CDR1 reads SGHTA; CDR2 reads FQGNSA. V was pared by 5 bases and J by 0 bases, with 10 bases between. CDR3: CASSPRGLNTEAFF. CDR3 nucleotide sequence: TGTGCCAGCAGCCCCCGCGGCCTGAACACTGAAGCTTTCTTT.

V usage is TRBV5-4 and J usage is TRBJ2-2, with TRBD2 matching 7 bases. The CDR3 is made up of 15 amino acids. With V trimmed by 4 bases and J by 4 bases, 7 bases remained unmatched. The V gene's germline CDR1 is SGHNT and CDR2 YYREEE (reference sequence). The chain's CDR3 is CASSPGGTATGELFF. CDR3 sequence (DNA): TGTGCCAGCAGCCCCGGGGGGACGGCCACCGGGGAGCTGTTTTTT.